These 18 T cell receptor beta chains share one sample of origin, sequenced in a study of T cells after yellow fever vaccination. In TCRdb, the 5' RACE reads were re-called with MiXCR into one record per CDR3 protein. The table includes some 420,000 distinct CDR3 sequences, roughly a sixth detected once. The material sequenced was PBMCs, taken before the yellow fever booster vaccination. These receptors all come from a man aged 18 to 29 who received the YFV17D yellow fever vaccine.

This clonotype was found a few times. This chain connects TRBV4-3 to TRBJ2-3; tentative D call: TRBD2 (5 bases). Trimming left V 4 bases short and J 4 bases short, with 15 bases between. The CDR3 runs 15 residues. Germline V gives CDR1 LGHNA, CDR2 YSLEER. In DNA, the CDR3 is TGCGCCAGCAGCCGGGCCCCGGGGATCGCAGATACGCAGTATTTT. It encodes CASSRAPGIADTQYF.

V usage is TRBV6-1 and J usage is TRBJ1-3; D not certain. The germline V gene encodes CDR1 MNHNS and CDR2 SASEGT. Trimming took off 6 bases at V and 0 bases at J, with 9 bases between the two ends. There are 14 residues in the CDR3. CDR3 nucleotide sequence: TGTGCCAGCAGGATTTTTTACTCTGGAAACACCATATATTTT. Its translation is CASRIFYSGNTIYF.

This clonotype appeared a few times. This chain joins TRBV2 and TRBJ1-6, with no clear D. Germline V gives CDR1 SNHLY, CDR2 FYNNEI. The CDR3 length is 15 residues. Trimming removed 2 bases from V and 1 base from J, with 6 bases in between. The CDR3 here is CASSETASYNSPLHF. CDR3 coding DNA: TGTGCCAGCAGTGAAACTGCTTCCTATAATTCACCCCTCCACTTT.

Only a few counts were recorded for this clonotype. The CDR3 DNA reads TGTGCCAGCAGCTTAAACAGACTGAGCTATGGCTACACCTTC. Residues: CASSLNRLSYGYTF. This chain uses TRBV7-2 with TRBJ1-2; no firm D call. There are 14 residues in the CDR3. Germline V gene sequence: CDR1 SGHTA, CDR2 FQGNSA. V was cut by 2 bases and J by 4 bases, with 11 bases left in between. The entire variable domain, with the rest obtained from reference TRBV7-2 and TRBJ1-2, is as follows: GAGVSQSPSNKVTEKGKDVELRCDPISGHTALYWYRQSLGQGLEFLIYFQGNSAPDKSGLPSDRFSAERTGGSVSTLTIQRTQQEDSAVYLCASSLNRLSYGYTFGSGTRLTVV.

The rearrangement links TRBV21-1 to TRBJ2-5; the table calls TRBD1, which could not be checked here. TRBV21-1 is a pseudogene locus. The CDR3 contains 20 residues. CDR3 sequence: CASSGQAGMLGQGCPKTQYF. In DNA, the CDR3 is TGTGCCAGCAGCGGGCAAGCCGGTATGCTCGGACAGGGATGTCCGAAGACCCAGTACTTC.

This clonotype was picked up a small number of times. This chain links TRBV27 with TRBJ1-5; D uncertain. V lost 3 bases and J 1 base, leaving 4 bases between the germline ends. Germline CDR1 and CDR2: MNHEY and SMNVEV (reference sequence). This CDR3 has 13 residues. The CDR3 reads CASSFLSNQPQHF. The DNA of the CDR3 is TGTGCCAGCAGTTTTTTGAGCAATCAGCCCCAGCATTTT.

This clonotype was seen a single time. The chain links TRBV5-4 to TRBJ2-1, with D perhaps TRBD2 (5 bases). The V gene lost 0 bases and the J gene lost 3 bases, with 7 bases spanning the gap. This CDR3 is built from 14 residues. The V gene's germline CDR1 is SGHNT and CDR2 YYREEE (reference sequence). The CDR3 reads CASSLVGDYNEQFF. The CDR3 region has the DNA TGTGCCAGCAGCTTGGTCGGGGACTACAATGAGCAGTTCTTC.

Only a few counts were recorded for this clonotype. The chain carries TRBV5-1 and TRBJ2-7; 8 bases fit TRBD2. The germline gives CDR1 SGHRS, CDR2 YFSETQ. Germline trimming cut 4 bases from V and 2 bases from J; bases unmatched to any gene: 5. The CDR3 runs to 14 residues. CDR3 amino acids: CASSGLGLAYEQYF. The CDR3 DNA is TGCGCCAGCAGCGGCCTGGGACTAGCCTACGAGCAGTACTTC. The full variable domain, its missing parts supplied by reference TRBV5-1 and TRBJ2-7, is KAGVTQTPRYLIKTRGQQVTLSCSPISGHRSVSWYQQTPGQGLQFLFEYFSETQRNKGNFPGRFSGRQFSNSRSEMNVSTLELGDSALYLCASSGLGLAYEQYFGPGTRLTVT.

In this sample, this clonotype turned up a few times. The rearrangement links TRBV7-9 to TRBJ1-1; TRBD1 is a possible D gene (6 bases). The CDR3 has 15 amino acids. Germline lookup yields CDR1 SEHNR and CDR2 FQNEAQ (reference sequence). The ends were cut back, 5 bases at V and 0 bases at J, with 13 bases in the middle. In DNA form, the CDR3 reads TGTGCCAGCAGCATGGACAGAAGGATGAACACTGAAGCTTTCTTT. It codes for CASSMDRRMNTEAFF.

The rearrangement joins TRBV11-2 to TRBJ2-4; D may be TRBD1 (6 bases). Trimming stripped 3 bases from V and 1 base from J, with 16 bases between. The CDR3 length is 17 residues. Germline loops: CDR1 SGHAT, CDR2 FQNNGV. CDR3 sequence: CASSFGQLSGAKNIQYF. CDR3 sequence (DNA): TGTGCCAGCAGCTTCGGACAGCTCTCCGGGGCCAAAAACATTCAGTACTTC.

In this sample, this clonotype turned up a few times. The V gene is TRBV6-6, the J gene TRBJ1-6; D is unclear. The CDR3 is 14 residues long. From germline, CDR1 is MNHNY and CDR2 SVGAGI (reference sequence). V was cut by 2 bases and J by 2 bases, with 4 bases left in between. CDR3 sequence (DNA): TGTGCCAGCAGTTACGGCCCCTATAATTCACCCCTCCACTTT. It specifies CASSYGPYNSPLHF.

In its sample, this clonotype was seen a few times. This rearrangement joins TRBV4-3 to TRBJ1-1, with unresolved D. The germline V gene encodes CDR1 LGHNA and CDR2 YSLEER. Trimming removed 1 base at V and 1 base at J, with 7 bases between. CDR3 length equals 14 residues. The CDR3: CASSQVTQNTEAFF. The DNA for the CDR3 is TGCGCCAGCAGCCAAGTTACGCAGAACACTGAAGCTTTCTTT.

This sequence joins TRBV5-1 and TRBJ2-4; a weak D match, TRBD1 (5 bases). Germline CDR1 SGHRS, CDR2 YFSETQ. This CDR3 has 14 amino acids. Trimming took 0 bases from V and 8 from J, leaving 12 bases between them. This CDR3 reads CASSLDGATDIQYF. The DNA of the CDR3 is TGCGCCAGCAGCTTGGATGGGGCGACGGACATTCAGTACTTC.

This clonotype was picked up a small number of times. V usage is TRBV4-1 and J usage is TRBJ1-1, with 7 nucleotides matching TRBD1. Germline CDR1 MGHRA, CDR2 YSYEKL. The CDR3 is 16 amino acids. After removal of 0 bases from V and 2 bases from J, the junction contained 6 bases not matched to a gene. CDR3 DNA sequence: TGCGCCAGCAGCCAAGATCAGTACAGGGGCAACACTGAAGCTTTCTTT. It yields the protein CASSQDQYRGNTEAFF.

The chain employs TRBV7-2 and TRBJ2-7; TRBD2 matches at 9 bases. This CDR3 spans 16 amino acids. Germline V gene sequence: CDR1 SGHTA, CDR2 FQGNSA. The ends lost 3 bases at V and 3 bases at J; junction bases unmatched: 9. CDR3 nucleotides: TGTGCCAGCAGCTTGGCAGCGGGGGGTATTTACTACGAGCAGTACTTC. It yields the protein CASSLAAGGIYYEQYF.

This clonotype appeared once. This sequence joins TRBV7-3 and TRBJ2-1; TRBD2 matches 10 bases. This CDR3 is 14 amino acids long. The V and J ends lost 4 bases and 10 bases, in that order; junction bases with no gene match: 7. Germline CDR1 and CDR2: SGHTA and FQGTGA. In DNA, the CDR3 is TGTGCCAGCAGCTCCCAGCTACTAGCGGGGGAGCAGTTCTTC. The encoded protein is CASSSQLLAGEQFF. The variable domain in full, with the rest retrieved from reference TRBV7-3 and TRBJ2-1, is GAGVSQTPSNKVTEKGKYVELRCDPISGHTALYWYRQSLGQGPEFLIYFQGTGAADDSGLPNDRFFAVRPEGSVSTLKIQRTERGDSAVYLCASSSQLLAGEQFFGPGTRLTVL.

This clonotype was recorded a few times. CDR3 in DNA: TGTGCCAGCAGCGTAGAGGGCGGGGGGGTAAACAATGAGCAGTTCTTC. This sequence encodes CASSVEGGGVNNEQFF. The J gene is TRBJ2-1, the V gene TRBV9, with 9 bases lining up with TRBD2. The CDR3 is 16 residues long. The V gene end was trimmed by 0 bases and the J gene end by 5 bases; junction bases not matched to a gene: 6. Germline CDR1 and CDR2: SGDLS and YYNGEE.

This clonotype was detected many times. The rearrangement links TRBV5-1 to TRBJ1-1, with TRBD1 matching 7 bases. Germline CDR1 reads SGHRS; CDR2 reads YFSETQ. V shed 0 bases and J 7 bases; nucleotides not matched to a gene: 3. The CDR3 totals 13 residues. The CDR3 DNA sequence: TGCGCCAGCAGCTTGGGACAGGGTGGTGAAGCTTTCTTT. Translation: CASSLGQGGEAFF.